The next 21 T cell receptor beta chains were all read from a single sample in a study of shared clonotypes between healthy human individuals. The assay was immunoSEQ multiplex PCR, and TCRdb's table has in-frame clones only and misses some. The sample holds 2 million to 2.5 million clones, about 92% seen once. Specimen: naive CD4+ T cells from PBMCs. Described subset: CD45RA+ positively selected. The receptors derive from a man aged 18 to 30 in good health. Some clones in this sample may be carry-over from other donors' samples.

The gene calls are TRBV11-1 and TRBJ2-7; D is possibly TRBD2 (6 bases). CDR3 length: 14 residues. V lost 1 base and J 7 bases, leaving 14 bases between the germline ends. Per germline, CDR1 SGHAT and CDR2 FQDESV (reference sequence). CDR3 protein: CASSLEGTLGEQYF. The CDR3 bases are TGTGCCAGCAGCTTAGAGGGGACTTTAGGTGAGCAGTACTTC.

The CDR3 protein is CASSIVGGSPSTKEQYF. The CDR3 region has the DNA TGTGCCAGTAGTATAGTAGGCGGCAGCCCATCTACGAAAGAGCAGTACTTC. The rearrangement uses TRBV19 and TRBJ2-7, with unresolved D. The V end was cut by 1 base, the J end by 7 bases, with 23 bases between. The CDR3 spans 17 residues. CDR1 and CDR2 (germline): LNHDA, SQIVND (reference sequence).

Only a few counts were recorded for this clone. The same CDR3 arises from other DNA sequences in this sample as well. The V and J genes are TRBV2 and TRBJ1-5, with D possibly TRBD1 on 5 matching bases. The V gene's germline CDR1 is SNHLY and CDR2 FYNNEI. This CDR3 is 13 amino acids long. V lost 4 bases and J lost 7, with 11 bases in between. CDR3 sequence reads: CASSGQGQQPQHF. CDR3 coding DNA: TGTGCCAGCAGTGGCCAGGGTCAACAGCCCCAGCATTTT.

This clone was detected once. The chain employs TRBV5-1 and TRBJ2-7, with 11 bases that match TRBD1. CDR3 length: 14 amino acids. V shed 3 bases and J 3 bases; nucleotides not matched to a gene: 2. CDR1 is SGHRS, CDR2 YFSETQ, per germline. The CDR3 coding sequence is TGCGCCAGCAGCTGGGGACAGGGGGTCTACGAGCAGTACTTC. It is translated as CASSWGQGVYEQYF.

The V call is TRBV28, the J call TRBJ2-5; D not resolved. V dropped 3 bases and J dropped 2 bases, with 13 bases sitting between them. The V gene's germline CDR1 is MDHEN and CDR2 SYDVKM. There are 15 residues in the CDR3. The CDR3 sequence is CASSFWHTRQETQYF. The CDR3 DNA reads as TGTGCCAGCAGTTTCTGGCACACCCGTCAAGAGACCCAGTACTTC.

DNA of the CDR3: TGTGCCAGCAGCAAACAAGAGACCCAGTACTTC. This translates into CASSKQETQYF. The chain uses TRBV7-2 and TRBJ2-5; D gene uncertain. This CDR3 region has 11 residues. Germline V gene data show CDR1 as SGHTA and CDR2 as FQGNSA. Trimming cost V 5 bases and J 2 bases, with 3 bases left between them.

V is TRBV5-1 and J is TRBJ2-1; perhaps TRBD2 as D (6 bases). This CDR3 has 16 amino acids. Germline V lookup: CDR1 SGHRS, CDR2 YFSETQ. V was cut by 0 bases and J by 4 bases, with 14 bases left in between. The CDR3, as DNA: TGCGCCAGCAGCTTGGGTCGCGGGAAGCAATACAATGAGCAGTTCTTC. Encoded protein: CASSLGRGKQYNEQFF.

This clone has only one observation. The chain is built from TRBV7-2 and TRBJ2-4; D may correspond to TRBD1 or TRBD2 (5 bases each). V was trimmed by 3 bases and J by 5 bases, leaving 17 bases between them. The CDR3 has 16 amino acids. Germline V gene sequence: CDR1 SGHTA, CDR2 FQGNSA. The CDR3 sequence is CASSFHGTRGQNIQYF. As DNA, the CDR3 is TGTGCCAGCAGCTTCCACGGGACCCGAGGACAAAACATTCAGTACTTC.

This rearrangement joins TRBV6-5 to TRBJ2-7, with 8 bases that match TRBD2. Unmatched junction bases numbered 3, after V lost 4 bases and J lost 1 base. The CDR3 spans 14 residues. Germline lookup yields CDR1 MNHEY and CDR2 SVGAGI. The CDR3 DNA sequence: TGTGCCAGCAGTTTGGCTAGCGGGTCCTACGAGCAGTACTTC. As protein: CASSLASGSYEQYF.

This clone came up once. The chain uses TRBV6-4 and TRBJ1-2; D unresolved. This CDR3 is 16 amino acids long. In germline, CDR1 is MRHNA, CDR2 SNTAGT. The ends were cut back, 5 bases at V and 4 bases at J, with 20 bases in the middle. The CDR3 bases are TGTGCCAGCAGTAGCCATGGCTCACACGGAACCTATGGCTACACCTTC. Translation gives CASSSHGSHGTYGYTF.

The chain's CDR3 is CASSQLYNEQFF. The CDR3 DNA reads TGTGCCAGCAGCCAACTCTACAATGAGCAGTTCTTC. The chain carries TRBV14 and TRBJ2-1, with unresolved D. Germline-derived CDR1 and CDR2 are SGHDN and FVKESK. Between the trimmed V and J ends, which lost 2 bases and 3 bases, there was a span of 2 bases. The CDR3 sequence is 12 residues long.

The V and J genes are TRBV5-4 and TRBJ2-1, with 9 bases that match TRBD2. Germline CDR1 is SGHNT and CDR2 is YYREEE (reference sequence). The CDR3 runs to 17 residues. J was trimmed by 5 bases and V by 0 bases; bases with no gene match: 9. The CDR3 is CASSLAPRERGDNEQFF. CDR3 coding DNA: TGTGCCAGCAGCTTGGCCCCGAGAGAGCGGGGGGACAATGAGCAGTTCTTC.

Regarding this clone: This specimen includes other DNA sequences encoding the same CDR3. This rearrangement joins TRBV5-1 to TRBJ1-1; D not certain. Trimming pared 2 bases from V and 0 bases from J, leaving 5 bases between. CDR3 size: 13 residues. Germline V gene lookup returns CDR1 SGHRS and CDR2 YFSETQ. CDR3 sequence (DNA): TGCGCCAGCAGCTTCGGTATGAACACTGAAGCTTTCTTT. This gives the protein CASSFGMNTEAFF.

The gene calls are TRBV19 and TRBJ2-1; D not resolved. CDR1 is LNHDA, CDR2 SQIVND, per germline (reference sequence). Trimming removed 5 bases from V and 9 bases from J, with 8 bases in between. The CDR3 has 11 residues. The CDR3, as DNA: TGTGCCAGTAGTTTCCTTCGTGAGCAGTTCTTC. It specifies CASSFLREQFF.

In the case of this clone: One junction end does not reproduce the germline sequence, and a read error may be involved. The CDR3 loop reads CASSPLGPAGTDTQYF. In DNA form, the CDR3 reads TGTGCCAGCAGCCCGTTGGGACCAGCTGGCACGGATACGCAGTATTTT. V and J are TRBV7-3 and TRBJ2-3; possibly TRBD1 or TRBD2 for D (5 bases each). CDR3 length: 16 residues. From germline, CDR1 is SGHTA and CDR2 FQGTGA.

This sequence joins TRBV7-3 and TRBJ2-5; TRBD2 matches at 7 bases. The CDR3 is 15 residues long. The V and J ends lost 5 bases and 5 bases, in that order; junction bases with no gene match: 11. The germline gives CDR1 SGHTA, CDR2 FQGTGA. CDR3 sequence reads: CASSRASGAGETQYF. CDR3 DNA: TGTGCCAGCAGCCGTGCCAGCGGGGCGGGGGAGACCCAGTACTTC.

J is TRBJ2-2 and V is TRBV29-1; D might be TRBD2 (5 bases). Germline V gene lookup returns CDR1 SQVTM and CDR2 ANQGSEA. The V and J ends lost 4 bases and 0 bases respectively, with 9 bases between them. The CDR3 runs to 14 residues. CDR3 in amino acids: CSVGSASNTGELFF. CDR3 sequence (DNA): TGCAGCGTTGGTAGCGCGTCGAACACCGGGGAGCTGTTTTTT.

The chain employs TRBV6-1 and TRBJ2-7; no reliable D call. Germline V gene sequence: CDR1 MNHNS, CDR2 SASEGT. The CDR3 consists of 15 residues. Trimming stripped 7 bases from V and 3 bases from J, with 19 bases between. The CDR3 DNA reads as TGTGCCAGCAACCCCCCCGTATACAAGAGCTACGAGCAGTACTTC. Its translation: CASNPPVYKSYEQYF.

This clone was found once. The chain recombines TRBV5-1 with TRBJ2-3; TRBD2 matches at 14 bases. Trimming took 1 base from V and 4 from J; bases not matched to a gene: 8. Per germline, CDR1 SGHRS and CDR2 YFSETQ. This CDR3 contains 18 residues. The CDR3 DNA reads TGCGCCAGCAGCTTGTTTGGACTAGCGGGAGGAAAGGCAGATACGCAGTATTTT. Translation: CASSLFGLAGGKADTQYF.

The rearrangement uses TRBV5-1 and TRBJ1-1; TRBD1 agrees at 7 bases. From germline, CDR1 is SGHRS and CDR2 YFSETQ. V dropped 4 bases and J dropped 0; count of bases not matched to a gene: 9. The CDR3 sequence is 16 residues long. The CDR3 here is CASSLTDRNMNTEAFF. CDR3 coding DNA: TGCGCCAGCAGCCTCACGGACAGGAACATGAACACTGAAGCTTTCTTT.

This chain joins TRBV10-3 and TRBJ2-3; no firm D call. Germline CDR1 is ENHRY and CDR2 is SYGVKD. V lost 10 bases and J 3 bases, leaving 14 bases between the germline ends. The CDR3 runs 13 residues. The CDR3 DNA reads TGTGCCACCGGGTATCTAGGGACAGATACGCAGTATTTT. Translated, it gives CATGYLGTDTQYF.